This T cell receptor (beta chain) was recorded in a study of spatial heterogeneity in lung cancer. Overall study context: Sequence detection consistently recorded a greater number of beta-chain than alpha-chain sequences.

The sample holds many counts of this clonotype. TCR cDNA molecules were tagged individually, and each one carried a unique molecular identifier. TCRdb ran MiXCR on the 5' RACE reads and lists one entry per CDR3 protein. There are tens of thousands of distinct CDR3 sequences in the sample; 15% to 20% occur only once, and around a fifth lies in the top ten. Time point noted: blood at routine non-recurrence follow-up after resection. The sequence derives from a male donor with early-stage non-small cell lung cancer. The specimen was PBMCs, collected at follow-up.

Here the CDR3 reads CASGGETGELFF. CDR3 nucleotides: TGTGCTAGTGGTGGGGAAACCGGGGAACTGTTTTTT. The J gene is TRBJ1-4, the V gene TRBV12-5; D is unresolved. V was cut by 5 bases and J by 12 bases, with 13 bases left in between. CDR3 size: 12 residues. Germline V lookup: CDR1 LGHNT, CDR2 FRNRAP.